These T cell receptor beta chains were read from a single sample in a study of beta chain features in type 1 diabetes. Produced via immunoSEQ multiplex PCR; TCRdb's table is partial and in-frame only. The profile covers more than 150,000 clones, with about 13% appearing a single time and roughly 0.6% taken by the ten largest. Material: central memory CD4+ T cells from blood. The origin of the receptors is a woman aged 18-29 years in good health. CDR3s include the opening cysteine and the closing phenylalanine or tryptophan. D genes are given only for firm matches. Some rows mark clone size as missing; the rest say once, few, many or name a class of expanded clone.

TRBJ2-5 | TRBV9 | few | 16 | TRBD2 | TGTGCCAGCAGCGTAGAGGCGGGGGGAAACCAAGAGACCCAGTACTTC | CASSVEAGGNQETQYF
TRBJ2-2 | TRBV7-9 | few | 15 | . | TGTGCCAGCAGTCACAGCGGACTAGGGGGTTGGGAGCTGTTTTTT | CASSHSGLGGWELFF
TRBJ2-3 | TRBV5-6 | . | 16 | . | TGTGCCAGCAGCTTAATACTAAATCCTAGCACAGATACGCAGTATTTT | CASSLILNPSTDTQYF
TRBJ2-3 | TRBV11-3 | . | 16 | TRBD2 | TGTGCCAGCAGCATCCGAGCGGGAGGGGGGGCAGATACGCAGTATTTT | CASSIRAGGGADTQYF
TRBJ2-3 | TRBV6-1 | . | 15 | TRBD2 | TGTGCCAGCAGTTTTAGCGGGATCGGTGCAGATACGCAGTATTTT | CASSFSGIGADTQYF
TRBJ2-7 | TRBV28 | . | 10 | . | TGTGCCACCCGACTCTACGAGCAGTACTTC | CATRLYEQYF
TRBJ2-7 | TRBV29-1 | . | 15 | . | TGCAGCGTTGAAGGTGGGTCTGGGGGGACCTACGAGCAGTACTTC | CSVEGGSGGTYEQYF
TRBJ2-1 | TRBV4-2 | . | 15 | . | TGTGCCAGCAGCCAAGAGTGGCGGGATGTAGATGAGCAGTTCTTC | CASSQEWRDVDEQFF
TRBJ2-1 | TRBV28 | . | 14 | . | TGTGCCAGCAGTCTCCAGGGGCTTTGGTATGAGCAGTTCTTC | CASSLQGLWYEQFF
TRBJ2-3 | TRBV5-3 | . | 14 | TRBD2 | TGTGCCAGAAGCCCTAGCGGAAGCACAGATACGCAGTATTTT | CARSPSGSTDTQYF
TRBJ2-5 | TRBV6-1 | few | 12 | TRBD2 | TGTGCCAGCACCCTGGAGGCGGGGGCCCAGTACTTC | CASTLEAGAQYF
TRBJ2-6 | TRBV18 | . | 16 | . | TGTGCCAGCTCACCACAGCTGAGCTCTGGGGCCAACGTCCTGACTTTC | CASSPQLSSGANVLTF
TRBJ2-3 | TRBV18 | few | 15 | TRBD2 | TGTGCCAGCTCACCAACGGGAGGGAAATCAGATACGCAGTATTTT | CASSPTGGKSDTQYF
TRBJ2-1 | TRBV18 | few | 16 | . | TGTGCCAGCTCACCATCTAGCGAACCTTCATACAATGAGCAGTTCTTC | CASSPSSEPSYNEQFF
TRBJ1-6 | TRBV30 | . | 13 | . | TGTGCCTGGAGTTCACAGGATAATTCACCCCTCCACTTT | CAWSSQDNSPLHF
TRBJ2-7 | TRBV6-6 | . | 11 | . | TGTGCCAGCCGGACTGCCAGCGAGCAGTACTTC | CASRTASEQYF
TRBJ2-5 | TRBV7-2 | many | 15 | . | TGTGCCAGCAGCTTATCGAGGGTTTACCAAGAGACCCAGTACTTC | CASSLSRVYQETQYF
TRBJ2-7 | TRBV11-1 | . | 17 | TRBD2 | TGTGCCAGCAGCCTCCCGAGGAGCGTAGCGGGAGTTTACGAGCAGTACTTC | CASSLPRSVAGVYEQYF
TRBJ2-1 | TRBV14 | . | 14 | . | TGTGCCAGCAGCCCCCAACTAGAGTACAATGAGCAGTTCTTC | CASSPQLEYNEQFF
TRBJ2-3 | TRBV6-6 | . | 13 | . | TGTGCCAGCAGCGGGATAAGCACAGATACGCAGTATTTT | CASSGISTDTQYF
TRBJ2-5 | TRBV11-2 | few | 15 | TRBD1 | TGTGCCAGCAGCTTTCCGGACAGGGGGCGAGAGACCCAGTACTTC | CASSFPDRGRETQYF
TRBJ1-1 | TRBV10-3 | . | 13 | . | TGTGCCATCAGTGACGCGGTGAACACTGAAGCTTTCTTT | CAISDAVNTEAFF
TRBJ2-1 | TRBV11-2 | few | 14 | . | TGTGCCAGCAGCTTGAAGCTCACCTACAATGAGCAGTTCTTC | CASSLKLTYNEQFF
TRBJ1-2 | TRBV5-6 | . | 11 | TRBD1 | TGTGCCAGCAGCGGACAGGTCCGGGTCACCTTC | CASSGQVRVTF
TRBJ2-5 | TRBV19 | . | 13 | . | TGTGCCAGCACGGGTGGTGACCAAGAGACCCAGTACTTC | CASTGGDQETQYF
TRBJ1-2 | TRBV15 | few | 14 | . | TGTGCCACCAGCAGGGACGCAGAGGGCTATGGCTACACCTTC | CATSRDAEGYGYTF
TRBJ1-3 | TRBV29-1 | few | 10 | TRBD1 | TGCAGCGTAGCGACAGGGGTGATATATTTT | CSVATGVIYF
TRBJ1-2 | TRBV9 | . | 16 | TRBD1 | TGTGCCAGCAGCGCGATAGACAGGGGGCACAGGAATGGCTACACCTTC | CASSAIDRGHRNGYTF
TRBJ2-5 | TRBV7-2 | few | 15 | TRBD2 | TGTGCCAGCAGGCCCATGTTTGGGGGAGGGGAGACCCAGTACTTC | CASRPMFGGGETQYF
TRBJ2-5 | TRBV20-1 | few | 11 | . | TGCAGCCACTCCTCAGGGGAGACCCAGTACTTC | CSHSSGETQYF
TRBJ2-4 | TRBV29-1 | few | 15 | TRBD1 | TGCAGCGTTGAAGATCCCACCAGGGGGTCGGACATTCAGTACTTC | CSVEDPTRGSDIQYF
TRBJ2-5 | TRBV11-3 | . | 14 | TRBD2 | TGTGCCAGCAGCAGCGGGGCGTTCCAAGAGACCCAGTACTTC | CASSSGAFQETQYF
TRBJ2-1 | TRBV4-1 | few | 16 | TRBD2 | TGCGCCAGCAGCCAAGCATTGGCGGGAGTTAAGAATGAGCAGTTCTTC | CASSQALAGVKNEQFF
TRBJ2-3 | TRBV10-3 | . | 16 | . | TGTGCCATCAGCCGGGGGTTGGGGGAAGGGGAAGATACGCAGTATTTT | CAISRGLGEGEDTQYF
TRBJ1-1 | TRBV4-1 | few | 15 | TRBD1 | TGCGCCAGCAGCCACCTGGGACAGAGGACTACTGAAGCTTTCTTT | CASSHLGQRTTEAFF
TRBJ2-1 | TRBV9 | . | 17 | TRBD2 | TGTGCCAGCAGCGTAAGCCCCTCAGCGGGAGGGCCCTATGAGCAGTTCTTC | CASSVSPSAGGPYEQFF
TRBJ2-5 | TRBV7-9 | few | 16 | TRBD2 | TGTGCCAGCAGCTTCGGGACTAGCGGGAGATTGGAGACCCAGTACTTC | CASSFGTSGRLETQYF
TRBJ1-5 | TRBV28 | . | 14 | . | TGTGCCAGCAGTACCGGCAGGGGTCCCTTGACCCAGCATTTT | CASSTGRGPLTQHF